This TCR beta chain was captured in a study of Graves' ophthalmopathy and Graves' hyperthyroidism. Study in general: Peripheral blood was obtained at first diagnosis, ahead of any treatment. General observations from the study: Sensitivity reached 85% to 90% and specificity 81.08% for a 13-signature model separating ophthalmopathy from stable hyperthyroidism. Ophthalmopathy progression predictions by the model showed about 75% specificity and about 70% sensitivity.

With regard to this clonotype: Its antigen is not known.

The length of the CDR3 is 13 residues. Deletions cut 7 bases from V and 5 bases from J, with 14 bases between. Per germline, CDR1 SNHLY and CDR2 FYNNEI. In this cohort, patients with other autoimmune diseases, uncontrolled infections, pregnancy or lactation were excluded. The sequenced template was RNA, covering the TCR beta CDR3 region. In the first round, RT-PCR was carried out with HTBI primers, and a multiplex PCR formed the second round. Each CDR3 protein is one row after TCRdb ran MiXCR on the multiplex PCR reads. This sample has roughly 500,000 distinct CDR3 sequences, with around 14% found just once.

This TCR derives from a woman younger than 45 with Graves' ophthalmopathy. Sequenced material: blood. This sequence joins TRBV2 and TRBJ2-5; tentative D call: TRBD2 (7 bases). The CDR3 here is CASTDGGRETQYF. CDR3 coding DNA: TGTGCCAGCACCGACGGGGGGCGGGAGACCCAGTACTTC. Looking up the rest from reference TRBV2 and TRBJ2-5 gives the full variable domain: EPEVTQTPSHQVTQMGQEVILRCVPISNHLYFYWYRQILGQKVEFLVSFYNNEISEKSEIFDDQFSVERPDGSNFTLKIRSTKLEDSAMYFCASTDGGRETQYFGPGTRLLVL.